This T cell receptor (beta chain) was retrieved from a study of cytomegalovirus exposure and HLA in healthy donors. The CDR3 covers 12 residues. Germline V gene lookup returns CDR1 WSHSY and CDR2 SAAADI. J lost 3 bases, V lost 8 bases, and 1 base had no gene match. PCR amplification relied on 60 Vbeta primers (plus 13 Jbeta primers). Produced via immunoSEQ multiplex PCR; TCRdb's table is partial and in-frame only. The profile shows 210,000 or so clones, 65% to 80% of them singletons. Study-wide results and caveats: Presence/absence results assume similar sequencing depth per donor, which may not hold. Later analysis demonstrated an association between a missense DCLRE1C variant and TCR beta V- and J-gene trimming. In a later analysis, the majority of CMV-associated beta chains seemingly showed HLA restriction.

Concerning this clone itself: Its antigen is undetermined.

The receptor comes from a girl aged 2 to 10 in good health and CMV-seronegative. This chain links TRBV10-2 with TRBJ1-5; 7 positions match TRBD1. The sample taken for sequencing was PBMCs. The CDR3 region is CASGTVNQPQHF. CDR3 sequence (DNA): TGCGCCAGCGGGACAGTCAATCAGCCCCAGCATTTT.